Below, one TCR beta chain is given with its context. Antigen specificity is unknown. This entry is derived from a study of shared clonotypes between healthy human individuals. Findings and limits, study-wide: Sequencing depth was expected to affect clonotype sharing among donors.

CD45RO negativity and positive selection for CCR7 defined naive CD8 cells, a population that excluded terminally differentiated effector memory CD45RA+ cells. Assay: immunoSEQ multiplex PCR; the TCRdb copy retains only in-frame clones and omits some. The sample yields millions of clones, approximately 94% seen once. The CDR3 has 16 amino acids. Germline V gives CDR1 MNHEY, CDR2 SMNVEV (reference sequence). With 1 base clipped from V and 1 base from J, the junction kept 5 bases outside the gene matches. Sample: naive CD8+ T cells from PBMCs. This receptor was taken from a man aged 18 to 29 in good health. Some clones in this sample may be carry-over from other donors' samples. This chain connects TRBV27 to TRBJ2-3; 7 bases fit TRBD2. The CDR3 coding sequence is TGTGCCAGCAGTTTATTAAGGACTAGGGGCACAGATACGCAGTATTTT. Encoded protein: CASSLLRTRGTDTQYF.